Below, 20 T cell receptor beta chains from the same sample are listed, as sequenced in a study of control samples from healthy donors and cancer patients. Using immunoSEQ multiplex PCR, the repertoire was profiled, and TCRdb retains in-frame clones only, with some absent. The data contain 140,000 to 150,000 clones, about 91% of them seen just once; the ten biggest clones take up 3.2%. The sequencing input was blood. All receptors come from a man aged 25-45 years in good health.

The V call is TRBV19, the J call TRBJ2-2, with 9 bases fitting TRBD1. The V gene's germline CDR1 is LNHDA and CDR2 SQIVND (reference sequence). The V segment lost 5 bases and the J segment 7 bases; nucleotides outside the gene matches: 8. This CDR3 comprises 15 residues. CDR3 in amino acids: CASSSGQGQHGELFF. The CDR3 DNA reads TGTGCCAGTAGTTCAGGACAGGGGCAACACGGGGAGCTGTTTTTT.

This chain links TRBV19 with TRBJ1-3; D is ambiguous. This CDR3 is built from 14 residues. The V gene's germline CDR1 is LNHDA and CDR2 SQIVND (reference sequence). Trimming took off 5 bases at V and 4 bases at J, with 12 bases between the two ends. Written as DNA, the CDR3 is TGTGCCAGTAGTTTTCCGGGAAAGGGAAACACCATATATTTT. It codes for CASSFPGKGNTIYF.

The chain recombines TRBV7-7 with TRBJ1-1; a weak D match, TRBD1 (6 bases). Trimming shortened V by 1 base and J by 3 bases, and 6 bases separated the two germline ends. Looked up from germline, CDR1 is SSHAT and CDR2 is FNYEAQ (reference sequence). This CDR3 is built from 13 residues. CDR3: CASSLDRDTEAFF. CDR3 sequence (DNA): TGTGCCAGCAGCTTAGACAGGGACACTGAAGCTTTCTTT.

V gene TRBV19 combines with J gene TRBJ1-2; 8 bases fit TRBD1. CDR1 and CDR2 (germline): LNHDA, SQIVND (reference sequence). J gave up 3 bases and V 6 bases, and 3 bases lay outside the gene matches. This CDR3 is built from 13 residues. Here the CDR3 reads CASSLTGDYGYTF. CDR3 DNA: TGTGCCAGTAGCCTGACAGGGGACTATGGCTACACCTTC.

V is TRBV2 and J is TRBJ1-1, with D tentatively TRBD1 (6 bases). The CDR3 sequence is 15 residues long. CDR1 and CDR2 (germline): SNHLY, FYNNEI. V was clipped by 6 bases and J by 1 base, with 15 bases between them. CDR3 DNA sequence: TGTGCCAGCAGACGGGACACCCGCGGGAACACTGAAGCTTTCTTT. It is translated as CASRRDTRGNTEAFF.

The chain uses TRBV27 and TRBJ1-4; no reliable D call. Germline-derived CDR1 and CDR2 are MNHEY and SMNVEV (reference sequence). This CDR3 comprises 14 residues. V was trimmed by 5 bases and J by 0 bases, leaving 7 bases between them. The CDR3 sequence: CASSADATNEKLFF. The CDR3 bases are TGTGCCAGCAGTGCAGATGCAACTAATGAAAAACTGTTTTTT.

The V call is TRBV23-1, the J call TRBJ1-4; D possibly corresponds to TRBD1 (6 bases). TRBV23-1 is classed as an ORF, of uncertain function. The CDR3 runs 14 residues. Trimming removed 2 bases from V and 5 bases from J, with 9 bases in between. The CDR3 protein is CASSQQGSNEKLFF. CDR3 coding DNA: TGCGCCAGCAGTCAACAGGGGAGCAATGAAAAACTGTTTTTT.

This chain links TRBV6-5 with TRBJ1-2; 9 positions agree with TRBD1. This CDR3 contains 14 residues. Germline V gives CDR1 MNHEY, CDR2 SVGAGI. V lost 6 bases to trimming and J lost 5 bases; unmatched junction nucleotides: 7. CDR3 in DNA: TGTGCCAGCAGCTCACCGGGACAGGGTTATGGCTACACCTTC. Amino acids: CASSSPGQGYGYTF.

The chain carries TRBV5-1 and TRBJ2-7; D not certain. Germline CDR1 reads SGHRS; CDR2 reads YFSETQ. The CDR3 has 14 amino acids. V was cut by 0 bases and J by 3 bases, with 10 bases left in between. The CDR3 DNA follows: TGCGCCAGCAGCTTGGTTCCTCAGGACTACGAGCAGTACTTC. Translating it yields CASSLVPQDYEQYF.

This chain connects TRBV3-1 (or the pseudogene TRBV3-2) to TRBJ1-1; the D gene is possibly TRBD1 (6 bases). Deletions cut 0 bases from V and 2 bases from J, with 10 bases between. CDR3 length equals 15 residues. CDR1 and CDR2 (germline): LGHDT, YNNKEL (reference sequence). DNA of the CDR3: TGTGCCAGCAGCCAAGACAGGGGCCCCAACACTGAAGCTTTCTTT. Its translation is CASSQDRGPNTEAFF.

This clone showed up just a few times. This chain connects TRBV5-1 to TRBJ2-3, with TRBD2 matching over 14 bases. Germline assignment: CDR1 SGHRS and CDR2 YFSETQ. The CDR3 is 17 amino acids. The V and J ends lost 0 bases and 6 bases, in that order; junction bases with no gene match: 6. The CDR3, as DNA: TGCGCCAGCAGCTTGGTGACTAGCGGGGGGGCGTCGGATACGCAGTATTTT. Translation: CASSLVTSGGASDTQYF.

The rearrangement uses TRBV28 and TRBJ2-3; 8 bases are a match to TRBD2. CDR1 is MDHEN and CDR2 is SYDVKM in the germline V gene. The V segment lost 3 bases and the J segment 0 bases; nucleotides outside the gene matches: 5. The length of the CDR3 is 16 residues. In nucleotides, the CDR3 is TGTGCCAGCAGTTTCTCAGCGGGGGTAAGCACAGATACGCAGTATTTT. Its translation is CASSFSAGVSTDTQYF.

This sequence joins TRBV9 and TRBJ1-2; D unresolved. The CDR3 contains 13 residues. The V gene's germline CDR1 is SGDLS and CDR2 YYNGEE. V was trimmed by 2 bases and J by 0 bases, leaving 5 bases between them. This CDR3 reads CASSVTTNYGYTF. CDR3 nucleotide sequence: TGTGCCAGCAGCGTTACTACTAACTATGGCTACACCTTC.

CDR3 coding DNA: TGTGCCAGCAGTTCGCAGCGGGGGGTCTCAGATACGCAGTATTTT. It translates to CASSSQRGVSDTQYF. V is TRBV27 and J is TRBJ2-3; 9 positions agree with TRBD2. This CDR3 comprises 15 residues. With 4 bases clipped from V and 4 bases from J, the junction kept 6 bases outside the gene matches. Germline V gene lookup returns CDR1 MNHEY and CDR2 SMNVEV (reference sequence).

For the CDR3, the DNA is TGCGCCAGCAGCTTGAGTCCAGGGGGGACTGAAGCTTTCTTT. Protein: CASSLSPGGTEAFF. The genes are TRBV5-1 and TRBJ1-1, with 7 bases lining up with TRBD1. The length of the CDR3 is 14 residues. Germline V gives CDR1 SGHRS, CDR2 YFSETQ. Trimming cost V 1 base and J 5 bases; bases outside gene matches: 5.

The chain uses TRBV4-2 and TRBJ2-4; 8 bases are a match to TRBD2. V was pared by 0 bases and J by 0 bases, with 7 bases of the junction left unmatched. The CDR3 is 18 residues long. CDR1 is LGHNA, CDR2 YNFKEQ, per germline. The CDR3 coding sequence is TGTGCCAGCAGCCAAGAAAGATCTAGCGGGCTAGCCAAAAACATTCAGTACTTC. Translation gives CASSQERSSGLAKNIQYF.

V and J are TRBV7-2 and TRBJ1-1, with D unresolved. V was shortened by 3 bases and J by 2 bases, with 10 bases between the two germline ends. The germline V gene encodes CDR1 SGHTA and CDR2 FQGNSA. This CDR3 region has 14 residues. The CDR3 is CASSLSGRNTEAFF. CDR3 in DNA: TGTGCCAGCAGCTTGTCGGGGAGAAACACTGAAGCTTTCTTT.

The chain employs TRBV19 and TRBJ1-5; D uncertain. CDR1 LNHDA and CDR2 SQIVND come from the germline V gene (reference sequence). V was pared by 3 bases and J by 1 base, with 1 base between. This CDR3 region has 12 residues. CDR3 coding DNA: TGTGCCAGTAGTATCAGCAATCAGCCCCAGCATTTT. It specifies CASSISNQPQHF.

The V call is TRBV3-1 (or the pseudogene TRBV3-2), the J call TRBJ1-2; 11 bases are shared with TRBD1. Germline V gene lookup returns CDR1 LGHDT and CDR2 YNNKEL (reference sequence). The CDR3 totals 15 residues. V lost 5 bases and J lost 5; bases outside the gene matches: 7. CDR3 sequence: CASSFRGQGAYGYTF. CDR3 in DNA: TGTGCCAGCAGCTTCCGAGGACAGGGGGCGTATGGCTACACCTTC.

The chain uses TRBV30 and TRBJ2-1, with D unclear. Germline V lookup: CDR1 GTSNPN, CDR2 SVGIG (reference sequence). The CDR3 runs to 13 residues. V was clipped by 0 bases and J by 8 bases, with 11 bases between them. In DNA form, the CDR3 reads TGTGCCTGGAGTGTCGTACTTGGAGATGAGCAGTTCTTC. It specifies CAWSVVLGDEQFF.